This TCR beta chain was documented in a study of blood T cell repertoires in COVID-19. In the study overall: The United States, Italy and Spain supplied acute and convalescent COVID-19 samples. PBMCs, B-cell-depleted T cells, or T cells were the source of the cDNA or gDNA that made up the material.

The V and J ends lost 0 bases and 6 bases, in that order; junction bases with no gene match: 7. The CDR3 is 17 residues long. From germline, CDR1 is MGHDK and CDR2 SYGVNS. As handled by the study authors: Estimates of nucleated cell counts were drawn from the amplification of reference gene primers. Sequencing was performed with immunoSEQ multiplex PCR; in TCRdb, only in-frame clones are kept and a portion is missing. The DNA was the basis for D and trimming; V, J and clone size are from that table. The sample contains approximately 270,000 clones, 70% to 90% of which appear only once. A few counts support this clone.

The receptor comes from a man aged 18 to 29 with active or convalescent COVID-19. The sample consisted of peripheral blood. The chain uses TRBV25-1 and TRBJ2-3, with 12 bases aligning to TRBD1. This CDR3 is CASSEYSGQGAWDTQYF. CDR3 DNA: TGTGCCAGCAGTGAATACTCGGGACAGGGGGCGTGGGATACGCAGTATTTT.